The T cell receptor beta chain under discussion was sequenced for a study of blood T cell repertoires in COVID-19. Overall study context: Samples of COVID-19 (acute and convalescent) were obtained from the United States, Italy and Spain. T cells, B-cell-depleted T cells, or PBMCs supplied cDNA or gDNA.

Under the authors' procedure: It was from reference gene primer amplification that nucleated cell counts were estimated. Profiled with immunoSEQ multiplex PCR; TCRdb holds only in-frame clones, not every one. Clone size and the V and J calls come from that table; the DNA yielded D and trimming. The top ten hold about 1.4% of the sample, which has approximately 150,000 clones, roughly 87% seen once. Germline V gives CDR1 SEHNR, CDR2 FQNEAQ (reference sequence). V was trimmed by 5 bases and J by 2 bases, leaving 12 bases between them. The CDR3 consists of 14 residues. Sequencing was carried out using peripheral blood. The J gene is TRBJ1-2, the V gene TRBV7-9; D may be TRBD1 (6 bases). This clonotype was sampled from a woman aged 45-65 years with acute or convalescent COVID-19. This chain's CDR3 is CASSPTTGNYGYTF. In nucleotides, the CDR3 is TGTGCCAGCAGCCCAACCACAGGGAACTATGGCTACACCTTC.